This TCR beta chain was sequenced during a study of cytomegalovirus exposure and HLA in healthy donors. CDR3 length: 14 residues. V was trimmed by 1 base and J by 2 bases, leaving 8 bases between them. The germline V gene encodes CDR1 LGHNA and CDR2 YNFKEQ. Overall study results and limits: A later analysis showed HLA-associated TCR beta chains outstripping equally common others in clonal expansion.

As regards this clone: Antigen: not known.

The PCR used 60 Vbeta and 13 Jbeta primers. Profiling relied on immunoSEQ multiplex PCR, and the TCRdb table lists in-frame clones only, not all of them. This table holds roughly 120,000 clones, around 70% found once. The genes are TRBV4-2 and TRBJ1-2; D is perhaps TRBD1 (5 bases). The clonotype comes from a woman younger than 30 in good health and CMV-seronegative. The specimen sequenced was PBMCs. The CDR3 nucleotides read TGTGCCAGCAGCCAAGTGGGGGGAAACTATGGCTACACCTTC. It encodes CASSQVGGNYGYTF.